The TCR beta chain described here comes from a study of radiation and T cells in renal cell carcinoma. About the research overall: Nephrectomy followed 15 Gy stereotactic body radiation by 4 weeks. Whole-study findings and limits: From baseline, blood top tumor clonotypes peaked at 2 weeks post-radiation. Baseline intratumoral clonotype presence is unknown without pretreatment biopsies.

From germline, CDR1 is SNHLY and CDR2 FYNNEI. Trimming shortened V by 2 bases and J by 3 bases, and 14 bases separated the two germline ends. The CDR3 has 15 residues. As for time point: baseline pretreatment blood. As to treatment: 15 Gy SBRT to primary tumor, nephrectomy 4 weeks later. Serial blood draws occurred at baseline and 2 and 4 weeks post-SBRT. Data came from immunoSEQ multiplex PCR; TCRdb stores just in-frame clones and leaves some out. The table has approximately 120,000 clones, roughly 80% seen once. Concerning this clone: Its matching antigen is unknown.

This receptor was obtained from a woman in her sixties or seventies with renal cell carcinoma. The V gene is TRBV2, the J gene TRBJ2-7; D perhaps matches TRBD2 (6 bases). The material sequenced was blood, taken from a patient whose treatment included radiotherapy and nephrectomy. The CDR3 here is CASSELRQGGYEQYF. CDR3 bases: TGTGCCAGCAGTGAATTGAGGCAGGGAGGCTACGAGCAGTACTTC.